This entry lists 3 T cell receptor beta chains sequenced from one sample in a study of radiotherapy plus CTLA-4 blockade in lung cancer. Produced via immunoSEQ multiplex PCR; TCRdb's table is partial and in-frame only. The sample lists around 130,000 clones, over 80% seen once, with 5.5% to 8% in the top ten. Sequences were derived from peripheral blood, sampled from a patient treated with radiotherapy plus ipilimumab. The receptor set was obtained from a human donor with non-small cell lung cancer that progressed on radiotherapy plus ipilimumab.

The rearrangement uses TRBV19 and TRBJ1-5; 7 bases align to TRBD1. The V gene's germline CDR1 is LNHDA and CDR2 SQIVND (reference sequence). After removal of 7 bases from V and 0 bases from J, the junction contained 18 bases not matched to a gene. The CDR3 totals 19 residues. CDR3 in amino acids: CASTKSTWGDSYSNQPQHF. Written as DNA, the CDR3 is TGTGCCAGTACTAAATCGACTTGGGGGGACAGCTATAGCAATCAGCCCCAGCATTTT.

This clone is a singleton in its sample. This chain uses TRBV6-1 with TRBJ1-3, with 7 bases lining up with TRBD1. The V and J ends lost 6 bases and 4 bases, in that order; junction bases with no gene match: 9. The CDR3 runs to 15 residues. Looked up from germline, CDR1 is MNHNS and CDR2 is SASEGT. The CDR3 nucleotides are TGTGCCAGCAGAAAAACCTGGGACAGAGGAAACACCATATATTTT. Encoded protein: CASRKTWDRGNTIYF.

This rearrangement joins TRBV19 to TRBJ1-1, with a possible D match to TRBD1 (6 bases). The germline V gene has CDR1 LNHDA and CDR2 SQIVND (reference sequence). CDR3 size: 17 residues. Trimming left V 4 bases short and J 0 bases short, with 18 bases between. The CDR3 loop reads CASSTHEGGPMNTEAFF. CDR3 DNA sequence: TGTGCCAGTAGTACCCACGAGGGGGGACCCATGAACACTGAAGCTTTCTTT.